One sample yielded the 8 T cell receptor beta chains listed below, sequenced in a study of beta chain features in type 1 diabetes. Expressed TCRB transcripts got sequenced, as all isolated RNA was reverse transcribed. The protocol was immunoSEQ multiplex PCR, while the TCRdb copy is restricted to in-frame clones and leaves out a portion. The sample has roughly 350,000 clones, 9.5% to 12% seen once; the top ten hold over 0.015%. The sample comprised naive CD4+ T cells from blood. These receptors originate from a woman in her thirties in good health.

This clone appeared a few times. The chain combines TRBV4-1 with TRBJ2-7; D remains unclear. The CDR3 spans 15 residues. V dropped 0 bases and J dropped 4 bases, with 13 bases sitting between them. The germline gives CDR1 MGHRA, CDR2 YSYEKL. The CDR3 DNA reads as TGCGCCAGCAGCCAAGACGCCACCCTCGGGTACGAGCAGTACTTC. This gives the protein CASSQDATLGYEQYF.

This clone has only a few counts. The chain is built from TRBV5-4 and TRBJ2-1, with 7 bases that match TRBD2. This CDR3 contains 12 residues. The germline V gene has CDR1 SGHNT and CDR2 YYREEE (reference sequence). V shed 3 bases, J shed 12 bases, and the junction held 6 bases outside the gene matches. The CDR3 DNA reads as TGTGCCAGCAGCTCGGATAGCGGGTGGCAGTTCTTC. Translating gives CASSSDSGWQFF.

The V gene is TRBV6-5, the J gene TRBJ1-3; D may be TRBD1 (5 bases). The V end lost 6 bases, the J end lost 2 bases, and 17 bases lay between the germline ends. This CDR3 has 16 residues. Germline CDR1 and CDR2: MNHEY and SVGAGI. This CDR3 is CASSYGGGSPGNTIYF. CDR3 nucleotide sequence: TGTGCCAGCAGCTACGGTGGGGGGTCTCCTGGAAACACCATATATTTT.

In its sample, this clone was seen a few times. The rearrangement joins TRBV9 to TRBJ2-2; possible D gene TRBD2, 6 bases. The V gene's germline CDR1 is SGDLS and CDR2 YYNGEE. The CDR3 has 16 residues. V was clipped by 4 bases and J by 0 bases, with 13 bases between them. The CDR3 bases are TGTGCCAGCAGCAACTCCGCGGGACCGAACACCGGGGAGCTGTTTTTT. Protein: CASSNSAGPNTGELFF. The whole variable domain, filled in from reference TRBV9 and TRBJ2-2, reads DSGVTQTPKHLITATGQRVTLRCSPRSGDLSVYWYQQSLDQGLQFLIQYYNGEERAKGNILERFSAQQFPDLHSELNLSSLELGDSALYFCASSNSAGPNTGELFFGEGSRLTVL.

This clone turned up a few times. This chain joins TRBV5-4 and TRBJ2-3; 8 bases match TRBD2. Germline values: CDR1 SGHNT, CDR2 YYREEE (reference sequence). The CDR3 spans 15 residues. V lost 1 base, J lost 8 bases, and 9 bases stayed unmatched. The CDR3 DNA sequence: TGTGCCAGCAGCTTGCCTGGGACTAGTGTGGGTACGCAGTATTTT. This translates into CASSLPGTSVGTQYF.

The rearrangement links TRBV7-2 to TRBJ2-7; 13 bases align to TRBD2. The CDR3 consists of 15 residues. V was clipped by 4 bases and J by 4 bases; unmatched bases: 4. The germline CDR1 and CDR2 sequences are SGHTA and FQGNSA. The CDR3 sequence: CASSSRTSGSYEQYF. The CDR3 bases are TGTGCCAGCAGCTCGAGGACTAGCGGGAGTTACGAGCAGTACTTC.

In DNA form, the CDR3 reads TGTGCCAGCAGCCCCACCGGGACAGGGGGCTTAGGAAACACCATATATTTT. This translates into CASSPTGTGGLGNTIYF. The chain carries TRBV9 and TRBJ1-3; 12 nucleotides agree with TRBD1. The CDR3 length is 17 residues. The V gene's germline CDR1 is SGDLS and CDR2 YYNGEE. Trimming cost V 4 bases and J 4 bases; bases outside gene matches: 9.

This clone was found a few times. The gene calls are TRBV28 and TRBJ2-1, with a possible D match to TRBD1 (5 bases). Germline V lookup: CDR1 MDHEN, CDR2 SYDVKM. Trimming pared 5 bases from V and 5 bases from J, leaving 16 bases between. The CDR3 extends over 15 amino acids. CDR3 coding DNA: TGTGCCAGCAGTGCCCAGGGTATCTACGACAATGAGCAGTTCTTC. Residues: CASSAQGIYDNEQFF.